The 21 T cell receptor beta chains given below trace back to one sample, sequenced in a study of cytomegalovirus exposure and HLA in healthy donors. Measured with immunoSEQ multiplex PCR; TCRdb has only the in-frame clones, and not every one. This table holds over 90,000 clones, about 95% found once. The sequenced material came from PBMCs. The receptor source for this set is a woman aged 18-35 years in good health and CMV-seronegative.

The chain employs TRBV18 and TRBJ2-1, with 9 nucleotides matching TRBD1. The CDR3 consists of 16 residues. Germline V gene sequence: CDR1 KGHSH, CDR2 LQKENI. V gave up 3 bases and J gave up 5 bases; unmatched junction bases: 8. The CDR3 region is CASSPTGQGLDNEQFF. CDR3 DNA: TGTGCCAGCTCACCGACGGGACAGGGTTTGGACAATGAGCAGTTCTTC.

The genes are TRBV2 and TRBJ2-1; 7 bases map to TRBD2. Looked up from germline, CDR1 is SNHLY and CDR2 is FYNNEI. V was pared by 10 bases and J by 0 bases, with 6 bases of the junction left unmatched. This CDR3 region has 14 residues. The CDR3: CAIRGGDSYNEQFF. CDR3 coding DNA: TGTGCCATCCGCGGGGGTGACTCCTACAATGAGCAGTTCTTC.

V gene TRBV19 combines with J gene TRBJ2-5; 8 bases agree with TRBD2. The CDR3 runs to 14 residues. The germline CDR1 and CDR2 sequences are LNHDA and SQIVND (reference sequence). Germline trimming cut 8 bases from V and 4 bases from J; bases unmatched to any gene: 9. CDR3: CASGMAGGRETQYF. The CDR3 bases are TGTGCCAGTGGGATGGCGGGAGGAAGAGAGACCCAGTACTTC.

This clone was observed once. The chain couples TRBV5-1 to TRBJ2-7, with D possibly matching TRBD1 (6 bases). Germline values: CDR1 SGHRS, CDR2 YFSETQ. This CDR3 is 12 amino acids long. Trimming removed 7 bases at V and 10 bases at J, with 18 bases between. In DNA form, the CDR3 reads TGCGCCAGCGCCTCAGCCGAGGGACAACAGTACTTC. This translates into CASASAEGQQYF. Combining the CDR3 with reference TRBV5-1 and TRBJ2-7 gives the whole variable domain KAGVTQTPRYLIKTRGQQVTLSCSPISGHRSVSWYQQTPGQGLQFLFEYFSETQRNKGNFPGRFSGRQFSNSRSEMNVSTLELGDSALYLCASASAEGQQYFGPGTRLTVT.

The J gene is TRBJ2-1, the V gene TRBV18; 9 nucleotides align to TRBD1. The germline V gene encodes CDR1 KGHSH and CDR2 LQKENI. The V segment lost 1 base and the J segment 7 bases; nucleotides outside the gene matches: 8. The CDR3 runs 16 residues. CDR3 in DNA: TGTGCCAGCTCACCACTTTCGGACAGGGGAGGTAATGAGCAGTTCTTC. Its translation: CASSPLSDRGGNEQFF.

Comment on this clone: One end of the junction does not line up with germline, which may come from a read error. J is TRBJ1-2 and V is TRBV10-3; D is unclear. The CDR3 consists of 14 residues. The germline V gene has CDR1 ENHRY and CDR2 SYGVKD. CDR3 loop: CAISESTQAGGYTF. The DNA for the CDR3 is TGTGCCATCAGTGAGTCGACCCAGGCCGGAGGCTATACCTTC.

The CDR3 loop reads CASSDPRTSGTDTQYF. The CDR3 nucleotides read TGTGCCAGCAGCGACCCCCGGACTAGCGGCACAGATACGCAGTATTTT. The V gene is TRBV7-2, the J gene TRBJ2-3; 9 bases match TRBD2. Germline assignment: CDR1 SGHTA and CDR2 FQGNSA. V lost 5 bases to trimming and J lost 1 base; unmatched junction nucleotides: 7. The CDR3 has 16 residues.

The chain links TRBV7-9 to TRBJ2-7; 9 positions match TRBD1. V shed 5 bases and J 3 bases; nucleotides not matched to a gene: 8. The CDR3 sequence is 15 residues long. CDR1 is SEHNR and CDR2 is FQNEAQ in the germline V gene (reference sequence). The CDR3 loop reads CASSGQGKGLYEQYF. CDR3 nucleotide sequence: TGTGCCAGCAGCGGACAGGGGAAAGGGCTCTACGAGCAGTACTTC.

The CDR3 loop reads CAINLNMNTEAFF. The CDR3 DNA reads TGTGCCATCAACCTCAACATGAACACTGAAGCTTTCTTT. This sequence joins TRBV10-3 and TRBJ1-1; no reliable D call. CDR1 ENHRY and CDR2 SYGVKD come from the germline V gene. V was clipped by 7 bases and J by 0 bases, with 9 bases between them. The CDR3 runs to 13 residues.

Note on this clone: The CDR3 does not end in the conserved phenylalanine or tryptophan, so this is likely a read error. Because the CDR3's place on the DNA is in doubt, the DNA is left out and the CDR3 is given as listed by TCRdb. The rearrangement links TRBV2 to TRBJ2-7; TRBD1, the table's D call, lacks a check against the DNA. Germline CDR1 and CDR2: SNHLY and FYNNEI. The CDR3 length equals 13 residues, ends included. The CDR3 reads CASSARTGGILRA.

As DNA, the CDR3 is TGTGCCAGCTCACCGCCGGGAGAACACAATGAGCAGTTCTTC. Its protein product is CASSPPGEHNEQFF. This rearrangement joins TRBV18 to TRBJ2-1; D perhaps matches TRBD2 (6 bases). Germline V gene data show CDR1 as KGHSH and CDR2 as LQKENI. V was shortened by 3 bases and J by 5 bases, with 11 bases between the two germline ends. CDR3 length: 14 amino acids. The full variable domain, completed using reference TRBV18 and TRBJ2-1, is NAGVMQNPRHLVRRRGQEARLRCSPMKGHSHVYWYRQLPEEGLKFMVYLQKENIIDESGMPKERFSAEFPKEGPSILRIQQVVRGDSAAYFCASSPPGEHNEQFFGPGTRLTVL.

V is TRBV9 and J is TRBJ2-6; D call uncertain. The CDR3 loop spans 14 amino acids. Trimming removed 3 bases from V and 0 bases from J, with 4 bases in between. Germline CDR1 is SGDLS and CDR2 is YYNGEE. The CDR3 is CASSAYSGANVLTF. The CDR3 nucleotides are TGTGCCAGCAGCGCCTACTCTGGGGCCAACGTCCTGACTTTC.

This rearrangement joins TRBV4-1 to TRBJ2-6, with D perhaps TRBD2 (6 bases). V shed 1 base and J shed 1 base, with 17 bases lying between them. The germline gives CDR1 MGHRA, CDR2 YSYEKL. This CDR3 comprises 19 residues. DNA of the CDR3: TGCGCCAGCAGCCAAGTAGGAGGGAGTAGGGATTCTGGGGCCAACGTCCTGACTTTC. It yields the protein CASSQVGGSRDSGANVLTF.

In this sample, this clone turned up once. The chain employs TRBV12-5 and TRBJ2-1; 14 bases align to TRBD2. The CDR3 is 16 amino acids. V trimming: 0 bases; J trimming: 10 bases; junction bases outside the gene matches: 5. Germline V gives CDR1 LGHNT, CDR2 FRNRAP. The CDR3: CASGLVKGLAGVEQFF. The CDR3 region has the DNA TGTGCTAGTGGTTTGGTAAAGGGACTAGCGGGAGTAGAGCAGTTCTTC.

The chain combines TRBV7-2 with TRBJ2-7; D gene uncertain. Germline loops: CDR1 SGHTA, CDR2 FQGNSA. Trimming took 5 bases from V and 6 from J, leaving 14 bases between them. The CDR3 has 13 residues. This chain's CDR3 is CASSPHRAGEQYF. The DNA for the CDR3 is TGTGCCAGCAGCCCGCATAGAGCAGGCGAGCAGTACTTC. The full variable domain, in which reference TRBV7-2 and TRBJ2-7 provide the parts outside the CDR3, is GAGVSQSPSNKVTEKGKDVELRCDPISGHTALYWYRQSLGQGLEFLIYFQGNSAPDKSGLPSDRFSAERTGGSVSTLTIQRTQQEDSAVYLCASSPHRAGEQYFGPGTRLTVT.

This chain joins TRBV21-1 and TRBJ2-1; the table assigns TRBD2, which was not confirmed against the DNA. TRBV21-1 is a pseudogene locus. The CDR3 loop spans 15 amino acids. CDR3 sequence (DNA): TGTGCCAGCAAAGGCGGGAGGGGACGATACAATGAGCAGTTCTTC. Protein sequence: CASKGGRGRYNEQFF.

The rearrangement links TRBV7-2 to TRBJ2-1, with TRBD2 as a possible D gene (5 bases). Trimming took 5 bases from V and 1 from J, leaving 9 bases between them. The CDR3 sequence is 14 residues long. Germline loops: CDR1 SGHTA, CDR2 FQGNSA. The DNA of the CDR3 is TGTGCCAGCAGCCCGGGGTTGTCCTACAATGAGCAGTTCTTC. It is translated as CASSPGLSYNEQFF.

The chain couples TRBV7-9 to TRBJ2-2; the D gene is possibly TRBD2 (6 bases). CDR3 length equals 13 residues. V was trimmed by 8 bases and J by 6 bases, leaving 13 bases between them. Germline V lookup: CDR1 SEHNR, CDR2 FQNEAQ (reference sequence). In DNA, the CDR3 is TGTGCCAGCGGACTATGGGGGTCCGGGGAGCTGTTTTTT. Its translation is CASGLWGSGELFF.

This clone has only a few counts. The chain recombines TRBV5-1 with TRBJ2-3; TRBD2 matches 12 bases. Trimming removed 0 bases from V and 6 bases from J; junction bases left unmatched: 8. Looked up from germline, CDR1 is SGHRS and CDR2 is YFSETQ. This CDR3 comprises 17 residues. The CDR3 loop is CASSLAASGGAWDTQYF. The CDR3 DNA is TGCGCCAGCAGCTTGGCGGCTAGCGGGGGGGCCTGGGATACGCAGTATTTT. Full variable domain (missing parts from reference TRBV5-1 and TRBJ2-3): KAGVTQTPRYLIKTRGQQVTLSCSPISGHRSVSWYQQTPGQGLQFLFEYFSETQRNKGNFPGRFSGRQFSNSRSEMNVSTLELGDSALYLCASSLAASGGAWDTQYFGPGTRLTVL.

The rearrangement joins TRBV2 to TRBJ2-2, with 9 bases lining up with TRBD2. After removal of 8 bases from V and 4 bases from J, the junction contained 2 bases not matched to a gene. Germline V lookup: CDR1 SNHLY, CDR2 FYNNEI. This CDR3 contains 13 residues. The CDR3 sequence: CASASGVTGELFF. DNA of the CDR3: TGTGCCAGCGCTAGCGGGGTCACCGGGGAGCTGTTTTTT.

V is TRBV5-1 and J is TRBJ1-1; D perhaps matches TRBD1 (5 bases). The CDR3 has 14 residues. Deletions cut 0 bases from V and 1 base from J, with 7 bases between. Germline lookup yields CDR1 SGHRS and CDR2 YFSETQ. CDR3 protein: CASSLGQSNTEAFF. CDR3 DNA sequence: TGCGCCAGCAGCTTGGGACAGTCGAACACTGAAGCTTTCTTT.